The sequence of this T cell receptor beta chain was determined in a study of CD8+CD57+ T cells in acquired aplastic anemia. By flow cytometry, patients selected for sequencing had shown an expansion of CD8+CD57+ cells. Every patient was diagnosed with severe acquired aplastic anemia. No patient had been given any therapy when blood was sampled. In its sample, this clonotype was seen many times. Its specificity is unknown. Study-wide results and caveats: No significant difference in CD8+ Simpson's diversity was found between patients and controls.

The template used for profiling TCR beta VDJ and CDR3 was genomic DNA. MiXCR, applied by TCRdb to the reads, yields one record per CDR3 protein. Among under 200,000 distinct CDR3 sequences listed, roughly 50% were seen once. This TCR came from a human donor with aplastic anemia. The sample consisted of sorted CD4+, CD8+, or CD8+CD57+ T cells (not recorded which) from PBMCs.

The CDR3 DNA sequence: TGCAGTGCTAGAGATCGCAAAGCGGGAGGGCCAACAGATACGCAGTATTTT. Amino acids: CSARDRKAGGPTDTQYF. This sequence joins TRBV20-1 and TRBJ2-3; 10 bases match TRBD2. V lost 0 bases to trimming and J lost 3 bases; unmatched junction nucleotides: 9. The CDR3 length is 17 residues. The germline CDR1 and CDR2 sequences are DFQATT and SNEGSKA (reference sequence).